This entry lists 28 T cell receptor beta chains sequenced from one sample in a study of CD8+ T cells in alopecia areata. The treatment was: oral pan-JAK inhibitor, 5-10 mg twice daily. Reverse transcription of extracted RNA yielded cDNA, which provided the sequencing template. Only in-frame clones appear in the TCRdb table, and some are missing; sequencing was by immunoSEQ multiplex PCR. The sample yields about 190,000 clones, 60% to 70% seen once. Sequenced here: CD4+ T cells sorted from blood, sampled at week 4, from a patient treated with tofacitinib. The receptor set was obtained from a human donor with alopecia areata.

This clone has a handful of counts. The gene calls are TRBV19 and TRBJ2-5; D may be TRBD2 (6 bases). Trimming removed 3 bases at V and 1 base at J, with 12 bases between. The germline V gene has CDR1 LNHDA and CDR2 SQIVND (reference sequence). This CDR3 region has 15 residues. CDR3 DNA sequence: TGTGCCAGTAGTATTGGCGGGATTCGCCAAGAGACCCAGTACTTC. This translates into CASSIGGIRQETQYF.

The CDR3, as DNA: TGCGCCAGCAGCTTCGGCTCTAGCGGGTTCAATGAGCAGTTCTTC. This translates into CASSFGSSGFNEQFF. This chain joins TRBV5-1 and TRBJ2-1; 8 bases map to TRBD2. Per germline, CDR1 SGHRS and CDR2 YFSETQ. CDR3 size: 15 residues. V shed 2 bases and J 6 bases; nucleotides not matched to a gene: 7.

For the CDR3, the DNA is TGCAGCGTTGAAGATGGGGATGAGCAGTACTTC. It translates to CSVEDGDEQYF. This chain connects TRBV29-1 to TRBJ2-7; D gene uncertain. The CDR3 loop spans 11 amino acids. Trimming stripped 0 bases from V and 7 bases from J, with 7 bases between. Germline CDR1 is SQVTM and CDR2 is ANQGSEA.

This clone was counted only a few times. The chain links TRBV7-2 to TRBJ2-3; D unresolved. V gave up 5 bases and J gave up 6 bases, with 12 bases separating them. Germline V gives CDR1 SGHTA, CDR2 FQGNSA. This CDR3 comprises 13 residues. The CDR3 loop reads CASSSPPADTQYF. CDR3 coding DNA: TGTGCCAGCAGCAGCCCTCCCGCCGATACGCAGTATTTT.

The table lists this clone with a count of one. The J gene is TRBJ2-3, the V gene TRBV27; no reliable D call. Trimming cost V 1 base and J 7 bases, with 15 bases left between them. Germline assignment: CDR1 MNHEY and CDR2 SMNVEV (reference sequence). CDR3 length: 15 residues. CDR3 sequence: CASSLWASSAHTQYF. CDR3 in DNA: TGTGCCAGCAGTTTATGGGCTAGTTCCGCTCATACGCAGTATTTT.

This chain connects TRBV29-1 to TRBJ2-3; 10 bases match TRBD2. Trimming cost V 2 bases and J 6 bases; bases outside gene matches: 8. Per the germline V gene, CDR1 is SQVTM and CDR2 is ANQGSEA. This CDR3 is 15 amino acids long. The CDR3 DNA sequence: TGCAGCGTTGAACGCCTAGCGGGAGCAGATGATACGCAGTATTTT. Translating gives CSVERLAGADDTQYF.

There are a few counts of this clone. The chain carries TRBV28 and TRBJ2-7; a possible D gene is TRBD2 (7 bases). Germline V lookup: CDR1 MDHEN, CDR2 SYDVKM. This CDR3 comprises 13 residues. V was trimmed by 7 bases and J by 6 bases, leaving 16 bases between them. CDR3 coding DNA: TGTGCCAGCACTCGGGGGGCTGAAGGCGAGCAGTACTTC. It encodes CASTRGAEGEQYF.

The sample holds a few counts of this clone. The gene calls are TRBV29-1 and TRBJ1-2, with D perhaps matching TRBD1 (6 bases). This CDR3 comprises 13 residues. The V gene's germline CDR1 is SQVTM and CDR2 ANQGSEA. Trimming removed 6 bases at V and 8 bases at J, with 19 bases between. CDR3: CSVFTGPWEGYTF. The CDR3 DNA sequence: TGCAGCGTCTTTACAGGGCCCTGGGAAGGCTACACCTTC.

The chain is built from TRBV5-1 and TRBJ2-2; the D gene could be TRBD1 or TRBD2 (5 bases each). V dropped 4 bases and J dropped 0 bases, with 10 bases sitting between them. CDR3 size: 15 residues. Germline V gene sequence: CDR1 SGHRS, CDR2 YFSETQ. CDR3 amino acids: CASSPGTANTGELFF. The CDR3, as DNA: TGCGCCAGCAGCCCCGGGACGGCGAACACCGGGGAGCTGTTTTTT.

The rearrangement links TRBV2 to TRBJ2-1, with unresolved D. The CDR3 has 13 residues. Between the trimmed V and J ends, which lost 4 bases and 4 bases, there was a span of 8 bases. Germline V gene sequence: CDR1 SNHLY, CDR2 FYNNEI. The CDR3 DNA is TGTGCCAGCAGTGTTAACGGATACAATGAGCAGTTCTTC. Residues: CASSVNGYNEQFF.

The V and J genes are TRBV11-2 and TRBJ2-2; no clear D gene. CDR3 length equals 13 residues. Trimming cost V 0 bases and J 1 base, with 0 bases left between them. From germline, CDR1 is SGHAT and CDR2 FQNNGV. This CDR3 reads CASSLENTGELFF. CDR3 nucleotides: TGTGCCAGCAGCTTAGAGAACACCGGGGAGCTGTTTTTT.

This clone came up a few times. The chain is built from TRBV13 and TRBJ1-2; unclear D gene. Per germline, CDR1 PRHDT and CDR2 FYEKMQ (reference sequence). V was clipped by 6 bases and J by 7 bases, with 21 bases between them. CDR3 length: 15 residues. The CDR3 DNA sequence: TGTGCCAGCAGTTCCTACCCACCCGGACTGGCTGGCTACACCTTC. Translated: CASSSYPPGLAGYTF.

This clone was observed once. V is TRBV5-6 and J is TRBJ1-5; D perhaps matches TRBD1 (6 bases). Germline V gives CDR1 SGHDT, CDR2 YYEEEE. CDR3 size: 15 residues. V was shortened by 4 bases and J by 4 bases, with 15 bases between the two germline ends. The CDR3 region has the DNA TGTGCCAGCAGCCCACGAGGGGGGTCAAATCAGCCCCAGCATTTT. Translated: CASSPRGGSNQPQHF. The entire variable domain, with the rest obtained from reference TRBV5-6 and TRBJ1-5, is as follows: DAGVTQSPTHLIKTRGQQVTLRCSPKSGHDTVSWYQQALGQGPQFIFQYYEEEERQRGNFPDRFSGHQFPNYSSELNVNALLLGDSALYLCASSPRGGSNQPQHFGDGTRLSIL.

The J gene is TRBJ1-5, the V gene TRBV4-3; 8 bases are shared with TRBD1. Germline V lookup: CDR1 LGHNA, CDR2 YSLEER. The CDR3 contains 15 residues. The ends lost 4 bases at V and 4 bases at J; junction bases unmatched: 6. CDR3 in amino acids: CASSPGQGLNQPQHF. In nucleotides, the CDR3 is TGCGCCAGCAGCCCAGGACAGGGCCTTAATCAGCCCCAGCATTTT.

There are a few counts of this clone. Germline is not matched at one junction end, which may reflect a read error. CDR3 residues: CASIQGGNIHF. The DNA for the CDR3 is TGTGCCAGCATACAGGGTGGGAATATCCACTTC. The V and J genes are TRBV2 and TRBJ2-4; possibly TRBD1 for D (6 bases). The CDR3 has 11 amino acids. The V gene's germline CDR1 is SNHLY and CDR2 FYNNEI.

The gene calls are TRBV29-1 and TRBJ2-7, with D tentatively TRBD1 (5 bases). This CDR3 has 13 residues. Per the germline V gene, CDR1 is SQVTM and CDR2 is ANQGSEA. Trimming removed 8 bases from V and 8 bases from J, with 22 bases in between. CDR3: CSSLDIRRQKQYF. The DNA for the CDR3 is TGCAGCTCCCTGGACATCCGGCGTCAAAAGCAGTACTTC.

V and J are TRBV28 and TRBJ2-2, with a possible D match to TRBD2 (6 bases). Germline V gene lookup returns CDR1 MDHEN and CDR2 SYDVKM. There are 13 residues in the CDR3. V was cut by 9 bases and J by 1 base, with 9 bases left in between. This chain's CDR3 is CASLSGNTGELFF. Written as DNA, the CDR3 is TGTGCCAGTCTTAGCGGGAACACCGGGGAGCTGTTTTTT.

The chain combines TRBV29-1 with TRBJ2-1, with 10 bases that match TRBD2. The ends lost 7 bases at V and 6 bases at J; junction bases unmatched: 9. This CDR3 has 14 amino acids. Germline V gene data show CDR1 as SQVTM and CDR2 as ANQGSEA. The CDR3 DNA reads TGCAGCGCCCTTAGCGGGAGGAGCCTCAATGAGCAGTTCTTC. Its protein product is CSALSGRSLNEQFF.

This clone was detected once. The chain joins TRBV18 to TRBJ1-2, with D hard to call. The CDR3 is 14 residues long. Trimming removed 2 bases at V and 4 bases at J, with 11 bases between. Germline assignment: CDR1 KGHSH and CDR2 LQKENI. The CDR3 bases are TGTGCCAGCTCACCAGGACTGGAGGGCTATGGCTACACCTTC. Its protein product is CASSPGLEGYGYTF.

The CDR3 DNA is TGCAGCGTTGAAGGGCAGGGCCAAAACACTGAAGCTTTCTTT. Translation gives CSVEGQGQNTEAFF. V usage is TRBV29-1 and J usage is TRBJ1-1; perhaps TRBD1 as D (5 bases). Germline loops: CDR1 SQVTM, CDR2 ANQGSEA. CDR3 size: 14 residues. V was shortened by 1 base and J by 2 bases, with 11 bases between the two germline ends. The full variable domain, rest sourced from reference TRBV29-1 and TRBJ1-1, is SAVISQKPSRDICQRGTSLTIQCQVDSQVTMMFWYRQQPGQSLTLIATANQGSEATYESGFVIDKFPISRPNLTFSTLTVSNMSPEDSSIYLCSVEGQGQNTEAFFGQGTRLTVV.

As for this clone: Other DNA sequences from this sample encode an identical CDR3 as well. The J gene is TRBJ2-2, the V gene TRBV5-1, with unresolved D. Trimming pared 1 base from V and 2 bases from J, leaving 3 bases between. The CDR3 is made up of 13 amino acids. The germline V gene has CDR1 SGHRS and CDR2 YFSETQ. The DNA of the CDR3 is TGCGCCAGCAGCTTGACCAACACCGGGGAGCTGTTTTTT. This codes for CASSLTNTGELFF. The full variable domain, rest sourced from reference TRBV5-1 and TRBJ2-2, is KAGVTQTPRYLIKTRGQQVTLSCSPISGHRSVSWYQQTPGQGLQFLFEYFSETQRNKGNFPGRFSGRQFSNSRSEMNVSTLELGDSALYLCASSLTNTGELFFGEGSRLTVL.

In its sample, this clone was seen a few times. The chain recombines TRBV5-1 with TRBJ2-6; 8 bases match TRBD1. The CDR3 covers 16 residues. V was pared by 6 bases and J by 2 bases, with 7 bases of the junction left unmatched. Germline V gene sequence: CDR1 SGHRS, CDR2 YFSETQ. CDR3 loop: CASTSGGAAGANVLTF. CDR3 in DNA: TGCGCCAGCACCTCAGGGGGCGCGGCTGGGGCCAACGTCCTGACTTTC.

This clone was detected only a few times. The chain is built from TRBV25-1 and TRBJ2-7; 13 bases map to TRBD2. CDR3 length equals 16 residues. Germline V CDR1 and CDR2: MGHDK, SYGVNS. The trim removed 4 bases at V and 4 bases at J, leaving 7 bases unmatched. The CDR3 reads CASSGGLAGPAYEQYF. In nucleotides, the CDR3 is TGTGCCAGCAGTGGGGGACTAGCGGGACCCGCTTACGAGCAGTACTTC.

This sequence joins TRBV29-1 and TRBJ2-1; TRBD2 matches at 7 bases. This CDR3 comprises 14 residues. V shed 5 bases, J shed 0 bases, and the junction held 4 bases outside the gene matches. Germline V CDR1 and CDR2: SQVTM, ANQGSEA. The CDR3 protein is CSVYGGSSYNEQFF. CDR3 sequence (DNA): TGCAGCGTTTACGGGGGGAGCTCCTACAATGAGCAGTTCTTC.

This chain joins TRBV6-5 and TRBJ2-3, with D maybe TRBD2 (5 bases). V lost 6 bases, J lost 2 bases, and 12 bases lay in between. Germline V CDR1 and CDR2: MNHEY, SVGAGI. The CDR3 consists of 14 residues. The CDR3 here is CASRISGFTDTQYF. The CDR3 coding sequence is TGTGCCAGCAGGATAAGCGGCTTCACAGATACGCAGTATTTT.

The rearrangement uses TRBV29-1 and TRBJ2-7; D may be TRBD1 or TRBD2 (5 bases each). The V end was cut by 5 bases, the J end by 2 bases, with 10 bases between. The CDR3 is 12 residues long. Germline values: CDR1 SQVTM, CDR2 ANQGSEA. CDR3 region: CSVRDPAYEQYF. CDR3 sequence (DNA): TGCAGCGTTAGGGACCCAGCCTACGAGCAGTACTTC.

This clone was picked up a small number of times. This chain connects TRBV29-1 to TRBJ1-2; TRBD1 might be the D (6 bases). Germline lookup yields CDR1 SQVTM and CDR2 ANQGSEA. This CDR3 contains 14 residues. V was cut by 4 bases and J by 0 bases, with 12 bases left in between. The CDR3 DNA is TGCAGCGTTGTGGGGGGCACCACTAACTATGGCTACACCTTC. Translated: CSVVGGTTNYGYTF.

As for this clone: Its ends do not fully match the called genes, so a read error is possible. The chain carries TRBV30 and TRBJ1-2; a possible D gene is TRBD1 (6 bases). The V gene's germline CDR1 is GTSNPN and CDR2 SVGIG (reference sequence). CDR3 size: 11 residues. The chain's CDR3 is CAWSVGGAGLF. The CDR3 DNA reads TGTGCCTGGAGTGTAGGGGGGGCTGGTCTGTTC.